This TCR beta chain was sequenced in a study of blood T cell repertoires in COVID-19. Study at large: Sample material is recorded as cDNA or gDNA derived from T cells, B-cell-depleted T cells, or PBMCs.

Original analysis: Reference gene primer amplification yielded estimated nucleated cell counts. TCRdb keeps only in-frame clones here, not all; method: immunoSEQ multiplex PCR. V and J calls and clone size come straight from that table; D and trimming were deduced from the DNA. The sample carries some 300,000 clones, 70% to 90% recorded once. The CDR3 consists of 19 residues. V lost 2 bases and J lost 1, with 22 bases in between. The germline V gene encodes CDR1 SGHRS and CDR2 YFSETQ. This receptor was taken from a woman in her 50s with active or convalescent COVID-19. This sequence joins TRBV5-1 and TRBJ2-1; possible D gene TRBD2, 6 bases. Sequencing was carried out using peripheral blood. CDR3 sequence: CASSFMRGVVPISYNEQFF. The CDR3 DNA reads TGCGCCAGCAGCTTTATGCGGGGTGTGGTCCCAATTTCCTACAATGAGCAGTTCTTC.